This T cell receptor (beta chain) derives from a study of T cell clones after liver transplantation. As for the study in general: Liver transplant recipients had immunosuppression withdrawal attempted within 2 years. Pre-transplant mixed lymphocyte reactions yielded third-party-reactive TCRbeta sequences as comparators for graft-donor-reactive sequences.

Sequencing used immunoSEQ multiplex PCR; TCRdb keeps in-frame clones, though not all of them. The data hold some 120,000 clones, with 90% observed a single time. The CDR3 contains 14 residues. After removal of 4 bases from V and 0 bases from J, the junction contained 3 bases not matched to a gene. Germline V lookup: CDR1 SGHRS, CDR2 YFSETQ. The chain uses TRBV5-1 and TRBJ1-1, with 7 bases aligning to TRBD1. This sequence originates from a human patient who received a liver transplant. Some T cells may be the graft donor's. The sequencing used CD4+ T cells from blood, collected 12 months after liver transplant. This CDR3 is CASSVQGLNTEAFF. In DNA, the CDR3 is TGCGCCAGCAGCGTACAGGGGTTGAACACTGAAGCTTTCTTT. The variable domain in full, completed from reference TRBV5-1 and TRBJ1-1, reads KAGVTQTPRYLIKTRGQQVTLSCSPISGHRSVSWYQQTPGQGLQFLFEYFSETQRNKGNFPGRFSGRQFSNSRSEMNVSTLELGDSALYLCASSVQGLNTEAFFGQGTRLTVV.